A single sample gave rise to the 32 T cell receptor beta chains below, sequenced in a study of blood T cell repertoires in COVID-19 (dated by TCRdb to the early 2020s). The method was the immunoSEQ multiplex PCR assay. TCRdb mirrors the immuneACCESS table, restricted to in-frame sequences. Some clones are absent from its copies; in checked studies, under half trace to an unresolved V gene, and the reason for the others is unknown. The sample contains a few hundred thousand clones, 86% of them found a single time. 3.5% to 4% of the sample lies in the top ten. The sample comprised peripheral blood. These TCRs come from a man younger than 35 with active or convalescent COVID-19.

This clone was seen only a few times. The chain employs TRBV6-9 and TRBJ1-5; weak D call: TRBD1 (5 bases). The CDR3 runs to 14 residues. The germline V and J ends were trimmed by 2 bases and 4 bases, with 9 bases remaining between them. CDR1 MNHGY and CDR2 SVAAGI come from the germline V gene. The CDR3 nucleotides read TGTGCCAGCAGTTATCGACAGCTTAATCAGCCCCAGCATTTT. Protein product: CASSYRQLNQPQHF.

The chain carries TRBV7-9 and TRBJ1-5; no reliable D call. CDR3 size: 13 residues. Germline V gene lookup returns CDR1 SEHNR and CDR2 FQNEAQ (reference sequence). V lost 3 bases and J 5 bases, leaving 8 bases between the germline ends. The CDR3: CASSFSDYQPQHF. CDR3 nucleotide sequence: TGTGCCAGCAGCTTCTCAGACTATCAGCCCCAGCATTTT. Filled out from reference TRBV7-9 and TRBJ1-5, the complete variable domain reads DTGVSQNPRHKITKRGQNVTFRCDPISEHNRLYWYRQTLGQGPEFLTYFQNEAQLEKSRLLSDRFSAERPKGSFSTLEIQRTEQGDSAMYLCASSFSDYQPQHFGDGTRLSIL.

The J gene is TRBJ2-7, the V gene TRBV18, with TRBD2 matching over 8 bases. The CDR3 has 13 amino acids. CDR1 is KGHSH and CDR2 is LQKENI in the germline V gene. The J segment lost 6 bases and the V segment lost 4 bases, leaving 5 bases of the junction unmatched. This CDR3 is CASSRGLDSEQYF. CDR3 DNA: TGTGCCAGCTCACGGGGACTAGATAGCGAGCAGTACTTC.

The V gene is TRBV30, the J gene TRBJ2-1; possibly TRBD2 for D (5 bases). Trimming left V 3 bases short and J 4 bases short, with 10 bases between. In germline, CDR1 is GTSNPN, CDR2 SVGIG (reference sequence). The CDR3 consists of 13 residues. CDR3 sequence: CAWRLGEYNEQFF. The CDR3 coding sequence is TGTGCCTGGAGGCTCGGGGAATACAATGAGCAGTTCTTC.

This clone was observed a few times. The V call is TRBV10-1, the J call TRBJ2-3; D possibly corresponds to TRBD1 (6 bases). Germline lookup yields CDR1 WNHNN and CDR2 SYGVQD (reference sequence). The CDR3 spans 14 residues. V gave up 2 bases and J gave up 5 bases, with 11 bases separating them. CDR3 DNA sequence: TGCGCCAGCAGTGAGCAGGGGCTGGTAGATACGCAGTATTTT. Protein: CASSEQGLVDTQYF.

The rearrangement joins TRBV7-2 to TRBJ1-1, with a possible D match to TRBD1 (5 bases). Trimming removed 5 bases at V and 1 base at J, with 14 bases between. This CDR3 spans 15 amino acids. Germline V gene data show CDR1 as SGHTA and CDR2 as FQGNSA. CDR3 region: CASSSSGQGNTEAFF. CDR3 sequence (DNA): TGTGCCAGCAGCAGTAGCGGGCAGGGGAACACTGAAGCTTTCTTT. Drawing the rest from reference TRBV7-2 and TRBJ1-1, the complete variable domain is GAGVSQSPSNKVTEKGKDVELRCDPISGHTALYWYRQSLGQGLEFLIYFQGNSAPDKSGLPSDRFSAERTGGSVSTLTIQRTQQEDSAVYLCASSSSGQGNTEAFFGQGTRLTVV.

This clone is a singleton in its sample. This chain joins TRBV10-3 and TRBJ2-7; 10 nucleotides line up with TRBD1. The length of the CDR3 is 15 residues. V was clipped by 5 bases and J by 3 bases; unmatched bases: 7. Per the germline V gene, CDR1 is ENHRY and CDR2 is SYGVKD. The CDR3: CAISFPTGGIYEQYF. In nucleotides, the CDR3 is TGTGCCATCAGTTTCCCGACAGGGGGCATCTACGAGCAGTACTTC.

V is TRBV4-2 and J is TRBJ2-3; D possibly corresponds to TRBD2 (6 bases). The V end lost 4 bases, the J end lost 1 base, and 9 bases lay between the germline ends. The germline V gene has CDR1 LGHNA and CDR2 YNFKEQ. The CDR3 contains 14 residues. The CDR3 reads CASSLGEGTDTQYF. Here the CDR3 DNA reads TGTGCCAGCAGCCTGGGGGAGGGCACAGATACGCAGTATTTT.

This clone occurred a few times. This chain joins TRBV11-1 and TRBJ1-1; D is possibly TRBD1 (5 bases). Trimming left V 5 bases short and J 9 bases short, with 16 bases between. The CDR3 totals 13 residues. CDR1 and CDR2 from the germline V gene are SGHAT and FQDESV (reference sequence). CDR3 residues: CASSLVDSFKAFF. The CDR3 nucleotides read TGTGCCAGCAGCCTGGTTGACAGCTTTAAAGCTTTCTTT.

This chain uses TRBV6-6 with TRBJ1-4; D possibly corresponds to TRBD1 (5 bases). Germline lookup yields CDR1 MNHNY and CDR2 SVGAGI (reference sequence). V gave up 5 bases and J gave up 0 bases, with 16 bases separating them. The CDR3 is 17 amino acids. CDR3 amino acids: CASSPLGGGATNEKLFF. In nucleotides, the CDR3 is TGTGCCAGCAGTCCCCTCGGCGGGGGGGCAACTAATGAAAAACTGTTTTTT.

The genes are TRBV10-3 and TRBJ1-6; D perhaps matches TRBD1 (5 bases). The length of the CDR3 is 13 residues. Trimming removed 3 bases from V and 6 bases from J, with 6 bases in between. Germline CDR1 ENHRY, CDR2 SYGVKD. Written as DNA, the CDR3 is TGTGCCATCAGTGACGGGGGTAATTCACCCCTCCACTTT. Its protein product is CAISDGGNSPLHF.

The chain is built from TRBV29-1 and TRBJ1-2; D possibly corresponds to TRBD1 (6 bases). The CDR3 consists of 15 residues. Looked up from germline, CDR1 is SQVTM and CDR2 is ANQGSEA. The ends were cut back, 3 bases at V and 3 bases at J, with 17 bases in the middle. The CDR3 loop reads CSVDGGGGRDYGYTF. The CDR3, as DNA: TGCAGCGTTGATGGTGGTGGGGGCCGGGACTATGGCTACACCTTC. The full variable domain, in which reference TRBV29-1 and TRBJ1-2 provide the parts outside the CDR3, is SAVISQKPSRDICQRGTSLTIQCQVDSQVTMMFWYRQQPGQSLTLIATANQGSEATYESGFVIDKFPISRPNLTFSTLTVSNMSPEDSSIYLCSVDGGGGRDYGYTFGSGTRLTVV.

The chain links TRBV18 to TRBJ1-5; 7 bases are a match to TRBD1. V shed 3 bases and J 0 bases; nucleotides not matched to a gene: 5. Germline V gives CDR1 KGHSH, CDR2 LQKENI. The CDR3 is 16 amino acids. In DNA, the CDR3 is TGTGCCAGCTCACCCGCGGGACAGTATAGCAATCAGCCCCAGCATTTT. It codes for CASSPAGQYSNQPQHF.

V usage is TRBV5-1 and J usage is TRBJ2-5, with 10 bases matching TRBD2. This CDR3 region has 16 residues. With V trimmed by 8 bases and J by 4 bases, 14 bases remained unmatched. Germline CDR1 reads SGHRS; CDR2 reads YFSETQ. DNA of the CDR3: TGCGCCAGTTCCCGGGCTAGCGGGAGCACCGGAGAGACCCAGTACTTC. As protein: CASSRASGSTGETQYF.

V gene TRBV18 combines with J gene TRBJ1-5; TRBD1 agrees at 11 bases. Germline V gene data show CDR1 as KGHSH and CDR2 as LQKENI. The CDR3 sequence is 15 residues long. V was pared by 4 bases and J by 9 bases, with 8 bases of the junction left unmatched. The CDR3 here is CASSLQDRGHGPQHF. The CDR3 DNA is TGTGCCAGCTCACTTCAGGACAGGGGGCATGGGCCCCAGCATTTT.

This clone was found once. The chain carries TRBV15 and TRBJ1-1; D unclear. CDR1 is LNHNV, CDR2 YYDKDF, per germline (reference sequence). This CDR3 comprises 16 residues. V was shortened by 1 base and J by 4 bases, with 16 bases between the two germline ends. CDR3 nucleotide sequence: TGTGCCACCAGCAGAGTCCCTTACGGTACAGTCACTGAAGCTTTCTTT. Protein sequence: CATSRVPYGTVTEAFF.

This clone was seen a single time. CDR3 sequence (DNA): TGCACCAGCAGCCAAGTCCTAGCGGAGGACGAGCAGTACTTC. Protein sequence: CTSSQVLAEDEQYF. This chain links TRBV1 with TRBJ2-7; no check of the table's D call, TRBD2, against the DNA was made. TRBV1 is given as a pseudogene. The CDR3 has 14 residues.

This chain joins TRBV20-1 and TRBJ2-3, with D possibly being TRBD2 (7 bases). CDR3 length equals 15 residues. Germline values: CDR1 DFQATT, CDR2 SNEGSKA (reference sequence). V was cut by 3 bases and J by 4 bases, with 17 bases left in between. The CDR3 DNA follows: TGCAGTGCTAGTATCCCCGGGGGGCCGTCAGATACGCAGTATTTT. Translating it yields CSASIPGGPSDTQYF.

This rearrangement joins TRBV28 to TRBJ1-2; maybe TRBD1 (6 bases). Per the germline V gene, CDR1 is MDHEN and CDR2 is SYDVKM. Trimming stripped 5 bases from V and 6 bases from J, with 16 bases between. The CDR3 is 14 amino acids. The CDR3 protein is CASSPAPQGDGYTF. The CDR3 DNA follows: TGTGCCAGCAGTCCTGCCCCACAGGGAGATGGCTACACCTTC.

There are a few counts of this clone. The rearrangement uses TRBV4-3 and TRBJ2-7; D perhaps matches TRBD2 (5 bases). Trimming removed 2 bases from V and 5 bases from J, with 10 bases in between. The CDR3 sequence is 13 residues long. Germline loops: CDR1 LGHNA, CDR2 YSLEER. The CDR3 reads CASSQLAGNEQYF. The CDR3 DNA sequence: TGCGCCAGCAGCCAACTAGCTGGTAACGAGCAGTACTTC.

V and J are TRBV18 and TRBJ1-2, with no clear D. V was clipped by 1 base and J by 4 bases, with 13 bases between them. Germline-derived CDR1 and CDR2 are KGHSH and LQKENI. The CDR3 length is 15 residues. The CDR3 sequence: CASSPQQEDAYGYTF. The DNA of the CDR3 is TGTGCCAGCTCACCACAACAAGAGGATGCCTATGGCTACACCTTC.

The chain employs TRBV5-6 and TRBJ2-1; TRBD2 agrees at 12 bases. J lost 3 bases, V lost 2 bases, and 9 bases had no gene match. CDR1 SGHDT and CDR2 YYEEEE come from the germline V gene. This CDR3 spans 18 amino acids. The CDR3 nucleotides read TGTGCCAGCAGCTTAATACTAGCGGGGGGAGAGAGCTACAATGAGCAGTTCTTC. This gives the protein CASSLILAGGESYNEQFF.

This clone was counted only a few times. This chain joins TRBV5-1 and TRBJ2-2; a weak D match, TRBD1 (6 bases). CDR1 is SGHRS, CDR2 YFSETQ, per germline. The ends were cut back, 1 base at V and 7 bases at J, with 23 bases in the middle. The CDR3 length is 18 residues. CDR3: CASSLSLAGVGPGGELFF. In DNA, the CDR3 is TGCGCCAGCAGCTTGAGTCTCGCAGGGGTGGGTCCCGGCGGGGAGCTGTTTTTT.

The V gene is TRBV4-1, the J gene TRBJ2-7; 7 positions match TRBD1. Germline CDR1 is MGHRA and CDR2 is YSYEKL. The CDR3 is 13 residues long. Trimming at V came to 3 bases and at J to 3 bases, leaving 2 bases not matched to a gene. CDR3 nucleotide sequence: TGCGCCAGCAGCCAGGGACAGAACTACGAGCAGTACTTC. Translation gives CASSQGQNYEQYF.

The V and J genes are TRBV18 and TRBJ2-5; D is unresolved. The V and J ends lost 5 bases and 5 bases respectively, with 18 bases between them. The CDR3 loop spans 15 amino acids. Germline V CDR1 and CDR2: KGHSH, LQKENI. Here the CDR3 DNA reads TGTGCCAGCTCAGCATCGTCCCCCCGGTTGGAGACCCAGTACTTC. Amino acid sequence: CASSASSPRLETQYF.

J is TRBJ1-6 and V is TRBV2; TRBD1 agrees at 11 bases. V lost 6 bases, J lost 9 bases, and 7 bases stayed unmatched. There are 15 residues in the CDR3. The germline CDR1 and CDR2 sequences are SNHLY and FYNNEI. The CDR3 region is CASRGQGANGSPLHF. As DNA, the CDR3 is TGTGCCAGCAGAGGACAGGGGGCGAATGGTTCACCCCTCCACTTT.

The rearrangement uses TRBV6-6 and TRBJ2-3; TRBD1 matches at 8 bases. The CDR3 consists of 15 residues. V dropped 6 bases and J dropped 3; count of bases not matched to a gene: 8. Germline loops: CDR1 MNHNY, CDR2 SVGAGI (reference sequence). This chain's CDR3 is CASRDQGARTDTQYF. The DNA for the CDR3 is TGTGCCAGCAGGGATCAGGGGGCGCGGACAGATACGCAGTATTTT.

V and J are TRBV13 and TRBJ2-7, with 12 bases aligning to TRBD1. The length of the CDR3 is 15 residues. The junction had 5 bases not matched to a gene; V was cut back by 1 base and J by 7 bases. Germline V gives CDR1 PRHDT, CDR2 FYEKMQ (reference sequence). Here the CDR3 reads CASSLAGQGAREQYF. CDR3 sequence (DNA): TGTGCCAGCAGCTTAGCGGGACAGGGGGCACGAGAGCAGTACTTC.

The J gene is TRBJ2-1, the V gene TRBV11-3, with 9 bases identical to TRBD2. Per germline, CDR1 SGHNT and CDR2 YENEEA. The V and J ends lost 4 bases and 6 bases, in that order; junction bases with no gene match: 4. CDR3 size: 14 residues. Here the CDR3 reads CASSSLAGINEQFF. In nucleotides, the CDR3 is TGTGCCAGCAGCTCCCTAGCGGGAATCAATGAGCAGTTCTTC.

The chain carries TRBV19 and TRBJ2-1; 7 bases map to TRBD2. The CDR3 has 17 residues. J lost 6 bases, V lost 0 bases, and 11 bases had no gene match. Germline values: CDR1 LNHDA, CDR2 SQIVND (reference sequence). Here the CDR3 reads CASSIDPGGYALNEQFF. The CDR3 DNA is TGTGCCAGTAGTATAGATCCGGGAGGATACGCACTCAATGAGCAGTTCTTC.

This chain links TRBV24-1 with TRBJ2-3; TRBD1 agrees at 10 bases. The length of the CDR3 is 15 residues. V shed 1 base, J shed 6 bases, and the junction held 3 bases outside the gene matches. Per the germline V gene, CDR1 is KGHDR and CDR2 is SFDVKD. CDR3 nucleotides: TGTGCCACCAGTGATTTAGCGGACAGGGGGGATACGCAGTATTTT. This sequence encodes CATSDLADRGDTQYF.

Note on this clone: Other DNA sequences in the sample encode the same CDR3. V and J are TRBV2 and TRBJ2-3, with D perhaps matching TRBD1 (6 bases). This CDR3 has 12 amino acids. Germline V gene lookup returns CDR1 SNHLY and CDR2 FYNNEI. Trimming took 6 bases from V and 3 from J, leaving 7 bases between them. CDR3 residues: CASRQGTDTQYF. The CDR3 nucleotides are TGTGCCAGCAGGCAGGGGACAGATACGCAGTATTTT.